A selection of T cell receptor beta chains follows, all from one sample in a study of shared T cell receptors in the human thymus. Clones were sequenced by immunoSEQ multiplex PCR, and TCRdb holds only the in-frame ones, with some missing. The sample holds over 450,000 clones; around 78% are singletons and the top ten take 0.01% to 0.015%. These records were also assigned to another study, of human thymus T cells.

Sequenced: thymocytes. The receptors come from a boy younger than two with a congenital heart defect. The CDR3 runs from the conserved cysteine through the conserved F or W. The D gene is left open where the match is weak. The size field is filled for only some rows; it gives once, few, many or a size class.

d_call	cdr3_length	clone_size	v_call	j_call	cdr3_nt	cdr3_aa
TRBD1	18	-	TRBV25-1	TRBJ1-4	TGTGCCAGCAGTGACGAGACAGGGGCCCATGCAACTAATGAAAAACTGTTTTTT	CASSDETGAHATNEKLFF
TRBD2	16	-	TRBV2	TRBJ2-1	TGTGCCAGCAGCCAGCTTGGGCTAGCGGGAATAAATGAGCAGTTCTTC	CASSQLGLAGINEQFF
TRBD2	11	-	TRBV20-1	TRBJ2-4	TGCAGTGCTAGACTAGCGGGACTCGAGTACTTC	CSARLAGLEYF
-	13	-	TRBV15	TRBJ2-3	TGTGCCACCAGCGGGGGGATCCCAGATACGCAGTATTTT	CATSGGIPDTQYF
-	14	-	TRBV27	TRBJ2-7	TGTGCCAGCAGTTTATTCCCCAGAAGCTACGAGCAGTACTTC	CASSLFPRSYEQYF
TRBD1	15	-	TRBV27	TRBJ1-4	TGTGCCAGCAGCCCCGACAGGGACACTAATGAAAAACTGTTTTTT	CASSPDRDTNEKLFF
-	14	-	TRBV11-2	TRBJ2-5	TGTGCCAGCAGCTACACGACAGGCAAAGAGACCCAGTACTTC	CASSYTTGKETQYF
TRBD2	14	-	TRBV2	TRBJ2-7	TGTGCCAGCAGTGAACGGGAACTAGCGGGACCTCCGTACTTC	CASSERELAGPPYF
TRBD1	21	-	TRBV4-3	TRBJ1-6	TGCGCCAGCAGCCAAGTCGCCTGGGACAGTTCAAGGAGCTCCTATAATTCACCCCTCCACTTT	CASSQVAWDSSRSSYNSPLHF
-	14	-	TRBV10-1	TRBJ2-7	TGCGCCAGCAGTGAGGAGCGGAAACCCTACGAGCAGTACTTC	CASSEERKPYEQYF
-	11	-	TRBV20-1	TRBJ2-5	TGCAGTGGGGGGGGCGGGCCCGCGCAGTACTTC	CSGGGGPAQYF
TRBD1	20	-	TRBV4-3	TRBJ2-6	TGCGCCAGCAGCCTAAGCGGGAATAGGGACAGGGGAGACGGGGCCAACGTCCTGACTTTC	CASSLSGNRDRGDGANVLTF
TRBD2	17	-	TRBV15	TRBJ2-7	TGTGCCACCAGCAGCCCCCTAGTCACTAGCGGGAAGAACGAGCAGTACTTC	CATSSPLVTSGKNEQYF
TRBD2	15	once	TRBV7-9	TRBJ2-3	TGTGCCAGCAGGCTAGCGGGCCCTAGCACAGATACGCAGTATTTT	CASRLAGPSTDTQYF
-	13	-	TRBV11-2	TRBJ2-5	TGTGCCAGCAGCTTAGTCACAAAGGAGACCCAGTACTTC	CASSLVTKETQYF
-	15	-	TRBV6-6	TRBJ1-5	TGTGCCAGCAGTACTGGACAGATTAGCAATCAGCCCCAGCATTTT	CASSTGQISNQPQHF
-	16	-	TRBV13	TRBJ2-7	TGTGCCAGCAGCCAATTACCGGCTAGAGGTCAGAACGAGCAGTACTTC	CASSQLPARGQNEQYF
-	13	-	TRBV27	TRBJ2-3	TGTGCCAGCAGTTTCCGACAAACAGATACGCAGTATTTT	CASSFRQTDTQYF
TRBD1	12	-	TRBV2	TRBJ2-7	TGTGCCACCGGGGACAGAGCCTACGAGCAGTACTTC	CATGDRAYEQYF
TRBD2	17	-	TRBV29-1	TRBJ2-2	TGCAGCGTTGAGACTAGCGGGAGTTGGGAGAACACCGGGGAGCTGTTTTTT	CSVETSGSWENTGELFF
TRBD1	15	-	TRBV6-7	TRBJ1-4	TGTGCCAGCAGTTACTCGGCAGGGGGCACTGAAAAACTGTTTTTT	CASSYSAGGTEKLFF
TRBD1	12	-	TRBV29-1	TRBJ1-2	TGCAGCGCCTCACAGGGGCTCGGTGGCTACACCTTC	CSASQGLGGYTF
TRBD2	16	few	TRBV7-2	TRBJ2-3	TGTGCCAGCAGCGCCCCGGGACTAGAGCTGTCAGATACGCAGTATTTT	CASSAPGLELSDTQYF
TRBD2	19	few	TRBV19	TRBJ2-6	TGTGCCAGTAGCAGACCGGGACTAGCGGGAGTCTCTGGGGCCAACGTCCTGACTTTC	CASSRPGLAGVSGANVLTF